The 28 T cell receptor beta chains in this list originate from one sample, sequenced in a study of human T cells and chemical hapten exposure. As for time point: patch test 1, 2 weeks after DPC sensitization. Treatment given: therapeutic diphenylcyclopropenone sensitization with weekly scalp DPC. TCRdb re-analysed the RACE reads in MiXCR, keeping a single row per CDR3 protein. This sample has tens of thousands of distinct CDR3 sequences; roughly a tenth occur once, and the top ten carry about 4.2%. The sequences come from whole blood, collected in connection with sensitization to the hapten diphenylcyclopropenone (DPC). Receptors were obtained from a woman aged 50 to 65 with alopecia areata. Some clones in this sample may be carry-over from other donors' samples.

The V call is TRBV18, the J call TRBJ1-6; 12 nucleotides line up with TRBD1. The CDR3 consists of 14 residues. Looked up from germline, CDR1 is KGHSH and CDR2 is LQKENI. With V trimmed by 8 bases and J by 10 bases, 6 bases remained unmatched. CDR3 coding DNA: TGTGCCAGCGGGGGACAGGGGGCCCTCTCACCCCTCCACTTT. This gives the protein CASGGQGALSPLHF.

There are many counts of this clonotype. This chain uses TRBV29-1 with TRBJ2-2; 7 nucleotides match TRBD2. Trimming took 7 bases from V and 3 from J; bases not matched to a gene: 11. The CDR3 loop spans 15 amino acids. Germline V CDR1 and CDR2: SQVTM, ANQGSEA. The CDR3 reads CSAERGSVDTGELFF. CDR3 in DNA: TGCAGCGCCGAACGCGGGAGCGTCGACACCGGGGAGCTGTTTTTT.

This clonotype was counted ten times or more. V usage is TRBV3-1 and J usage is TRBJ2-2; D is undetermined. Looked up from germline, CDR1 is LGHDT and CDR2 is YNNKEL (reference sequence). V shed 3 bases and J shed 3 bases, with 11 bases lying between them. This CDR3 contains 15 residues. CDR3 amino acids: CASSHDGSDTGELFF. The DNA for the CDR3 is TGTGCCAGCAGCCATGATGGTTCCGACACCGGGGAGCTGTTTTTT.

This clonotype was counted at least ten times. V usage is TRBV29-1 and J usage is TRBJ2-5; 8 nucleotides line up with TRBD1. The CDR3 consists of 15 residues. Germline CDR1 and CDR2: SQVTM and ANQGSEA. The V gene end was trimmed by 4 bases and the J gene end by 2 bases; junction bases not matched to a gene: 9. Here the CDR3 DNA reads TGCAGCGTTGCGTCACCACAGGGGGTACAAGAGACCCAGTACTTC. This translates into CSVASPQGVQETQYF.

This clonotype was seen at least ten times. This chain uses TRBV2 with TRBJ1-5; D is unresolved. The CDR3 has 14 residues. Trimming stripped 5 bases from V and 7 bases from J, with 15 bases between. Germline CDR1 and CDR2: SNHLY and FYNNEI. The CDR3 is CASSYTRGLQPQHF. The CDR3 nucleotides are TGTGCCAGCAGTTATACTCGCGGGTTGCAGCCCCAGCATTTT.

This clonotype showed up many times. The chain combines TRBV7-9 with TRBJ1-2; D gene unclear. Trimming cost V 4 bases and J 7 bases, with 19 bases left between them. This CDR3 is built from 15 residues. Looked up from germline, CDR1 is SEHNR and CDR2 is FQNEAQ (reference sequence). CDR3: CASSSKPGAISGYTF. CDR3 DNA: TGTGCCAGCAGCTCAAAACCGGGCGCCATTTCTGGCTACACCTTC.

This clonotype was counted at least ten times. This chain's CDR3 is CASSYGTSGAKNIQYF. The CDR3 region has the DNA TGTGCCAGCAGCTACGGGACTAGCGGAGCCAAAAACATTCAGTACTTC. The chain uses TRBV3-1 and TRBJ2-4; 11 bases line up with TRBD2. The CDR3 extends over 16 amino acids. CDR1 and CDR2 (germline): LGHDT, YNNKEL (reference sequence). V lost 5 bases to trimming and J lost 0 bases; unmatched junction nucleotides: 3. The full variable domain, rest sourced from reference TRBV3-1 and TRBJ2-4, is DTAVSQTPKYLVTQMGNDKSIKCEQNLGHDTMYWYKQDSKKFLKIMFSYNNKELIINETVPNRFSPKSPDKAHLNLHINSLELGDSAVYFCASSYGTSGAKNIQYFGAGTRLSVL.

This clonotype was seen ten or more times. The rearrangement joins TRBV6-4 to TRBJ2-1; TRBD2 matches at 9 bases. Unmatched junction bases numbered 7, after V lost 0 bases and J lost 4 bases. The CDR3 has 17 amino acids. Germline assignment: CDR1 MRHNA and CDR2 SNTAGT. The CDR3 reads CASSDSSSGDGYNEQFF. The CDR3, as DNA: TGTGCCAGCAGTGACTCCTCTAGCGGGGATGGGTACAATGAGCAGTTCTTC.

This clonotype was seen repeatedly, ten times or more. The genes are TRBV9 and TRBJ1-1, with 8 bases fitting TRBD1. The CDR3 sequence is 15 residues long. Germline-derived CDR1 and CDR2 are SGDLS and YYNGEE. V lost 0 bases to trimming and J lost 6 bases; unmatched junction nucleotides: 7. This CDR3 is CASSVVGTGGSEAFF. In nucleotides, the CDR3 is TGTGCCAGCAGCGTAGTCGGGACAGGAGGCTCTGAAGCTTTCTTT.

This clonotype was counted only a few times. The CDR3 sequence is CASSWGAGQPQHF. The CDR3 DNA is TGTGCCAGCAGCTGGGGGGCTGGTCAGCCCCAGCATTTT. The rearrangement links TRBV7-8 to TRBJ1-5; TRBD1 might be the D (6 bases). This CDR3 region has 13 residues. Germline CDR1 and CDR2: SGHVS and FQNEAQ. V lost 4 bases to trimming and J lost 6 bases, with 10 bases between them.

The chain is built from TRBV7-2 and TRBJ1-3, with TRBD1 matching over 7 bases. The CDR3 contains 15 residues. The trim removed 4 bases at V and 0 bases at J, leaving 3 bases unmatched. CDR1 SGHTA and CDR2 FQGNSA come from the germline V gene. The CDR3 DNA sequence: TGTGCCAGCAGCTACACAGGGGTCTCTGGAAACACCATATATTTT. Its protein is CASSYTGVSGNTIYF.

The rearrangement joins TRBV13 to TRBJ1-6; 8 nucleotides match TRBD1. After removal of 5 bases from V and 1 base from J, the junction contained 4 bases not matched to a gene. Germline V gene lookup returns CDR1 PRHDT and CDR2 FYEKMQ (reference sequence). The CDR3 runs to 16 residues. CDR3 DNA: TGTGCCAGCAGCCTGACAGGGGTTTCCTATAATTCACCCCTCCACTTT. This gives the protein CASSLTGVSYNSPLHF.

This clonotype appeared many times. This chain uses TRBV20-1 with TRBJ1-4; D possibly corresponds to TRBD1 (6 bases). Germline V gene lookup returns CDR1 DFQATT and CDR2 SNEGSKA (reference sequence). The CDR3 is 15 amino acids. The V end lost 4 bases, the J end lost 7 bases, and 19 bases lay between the germline ends. The CDR3 reads CSATRDIKRGEKLFF. CDR3 bases: TGCAGTGCTACTCGGGACATTAAACGGGGTGAAAAACTGTTTTTT.

Only a few counts were recorded for this clonotype. The V call is TRBV30, the J call TRBJ2-4; 14 bases agree with TRBD2. The germline V gene encodes CDR1 GTSNPN and CDR2 SVGIG (reference sequence). The CDR3 sequence is 18 residues long. V gave up 6 bases and J gave up 6 bases; unmatched junction bases: 16. CDR3 amino acids: CACSQTGLAGVRRNIQYF. CDR3 bases: TGTGCCTGCAGTCAGACGGGACTAGCGGGAGTCAGGAGAAACATTCAGTACTTC.

This clonotype has just a few counts. V usage is TRBV7-2 and J usage is TRBJ2-1, with 7 bases lining up with TRBD2. The CDR3 consists of 14 residues. The germline V gene encodes CDR1 SGHTA and CDR2 FQGNSA. With 7 bases clipped from V and 3 bases from J, the junction kept 6 bases outside the gene matches. For the CDR3, the DNA is TGTGCCAGCACCCCCGGGACTAACTACAATGAGCAGTTCTTC. As protein: CASTPGTNYNEQFF.

The chain has TRBV7-9 and TRBJ2-1; 9 nucleotides align to TRBD2. V shed 10 bases and J 7 bases; nucleotides not matched to a gene: 8. CDR1 and CDR2 from the germline V gene are SEHNR and FQNEAQ (reference sequence). The CDR3 sequence is 13 residues long. CDR3 sequence: CANPSAGGNEQFF. The CDR3, as DNA: TGTGCCAACCCTTCGGCGGGAGGGAATGAGCAGTTCTTC.

This clonotype was seen ten or more times. The chain links TRBV6-5 to TRBJ1-1; 9 bases line up with TRBD1. Trimming took 4 bases from V and 4 from J; bases not matched to a gene: 4. Germline values: CDR1 MNHEY, CDR2 SVGAGI. This CDR3 is built from 14 residues. The CDR3 is CASSFTGGVTEAFF. The CDR3 DNA follows: TGTGCCAGCAGTTTCACAGGGGGCGTCACTGAAGCTTTCTTT.

The rearrangement uses TRBV5-1 and TRBJ1-1; TRBD1 is a possible D gene (5 bases). There are 16 residues in the CDR3. With 0 bases removed from V and 4 bases from J, the gap between germline ends came to 16 bases. From germline, CDR1 is SGHRS and CDR2 YFSETQ. The CDR3 bases are TGCGCCAGCAGCTTGGAAGCAGGGAGAATGAGCACTGAAGCTTTCTTT. Its translation is CASSLEAGRMSTEAFF.

As for this clonotype: This may be a read error, as it is one base from a much larger clone. The rearrangement links TRBV6-2 or TRBV6-3 to TRBJ2-1; the match to TRBD2 covers 7 bases. Germline V CDR1 and CDR2: MNHEY, SVGEGT. The J segment lost 7 bases and the V segment lost 0 bases, leaving 6 bases of the junction unmatched. The CDR3 has 15 amino acids. CDR3 in DNA: TGTGCCAGCAGTTACTCAGCGGGAAGGGGAAATGAGCAGTTCTTC. Its protein is CASSYSAGRGNEQFF.

V is TRBV2 and J is TRBJ1-3; maybe TRBD1 (5 bases). V was pared by 7 bases and J by 0 bases, with 13 bases between. CDR1 SNHLY and CDR2 FYNNEI come from the germline V gene. This CDR3 region has 15 residues. CDR3 amino acids: CASTPGAYSGNTIYF. CDR3 coding DNA: TGTGCCAGCACCCCTGGGGCCTACTCTGGAAACACCATATATTTT.

J is TRBJ1-2 and V is TRBV6-2 or TRBV6-3, with 7 bases fitting TRBD1. The J segment lost 5 bases and the V segment lost 0 bases, leaving 6 bases of the junction unmatched. Germline CDR1 and CDR2: MNHEY and SVGEGT. CDR3 length equals 15 residues. The CDR3 DNA sequence: TGTGCCAGCAGTTACTCGACAGGGCCCGTGTATGGCTACACCTTC. As protein: CASSYSTGPVYGYTF.

This clonotype was counted at least ten times. This chain joins TRBV7-3 and TRBJ2-7; 10 nucleotides align to TRBD1. The V gene end was trimmed by 5 bases and the J gene end by 2 bases; junction bases not matched to a gene: 3. Germline CDR1 SGHTA, CDR2 FQGTGA. The CDR3 totals 14 residues. Written as DNA, the CDR3 is TGTGCCAGCAGCAAGGACAGGGGGGCCTACGAGCAGTACTTC. Translated: CASSKDRGAYEQYF.

This clonotype was detected ten times or more. The chain combines TRBV12-3 or TRBV12-4 with TRBJ2-7; weak D call: TRBD2 (7 bases). With 7 bases removed from V and 2 bases from J, the gap between germline ends came to 12 bases. The CDR3 covers 13 residues. The CDR3 reads CASKRGGTYEQYF. The CDR3 coding sequence is TGTGCCAGCAAGAGGGGGGGAACCTACGAGCAGTACTTC.

This clonotype was counted at least ten times. The J gene is TRBJ2-7, the V gene TRBV5-1, with D possibly TRBD1 on 6 matching bases. The CDR3 runs 13 residues. V was shortened by 2 bases and J by 3 bases, with 9 bases between the two germline ends. CDR1 is SGHRS, CDR2 YFSETQ, per germline. The CDR3 DNA reads as TGCGCCAGCAGCTTTACAGGGAACTACGAGCAGTACTTC. Its protein product is CASSFTGNYEQYF.

This sequence joins TRBV28 and TRBJ1-1, with D hard to call. The germline V and J ends were trimmed by 6 bases and 2 bases, with 7 bases remaining between them. The CDR3 has 12 amino acids. Germline V lookup: CDR1 MDHEN, CDR2 SYDVKM. The CDR3 DNA follows: TGTGCCAGCAGCCCACCCAACACTGAAGCTTTCTTT. This translates into CASSPPNTEAFF.

This clonotype came up a few times. This sequence joins TRBV6-6 and TRBJ1-5, with D maybe TRBD1 (5 bases). Germline loops: CDR1 MNHNY, CDR2 SVGAGI (reference sequence). Trimming removed 8 bases at V and 5 bases at J, with 22 bases between. The CDR3 spans 16 residues. CDR3 loop: CASSSVRARADQPQHF. In DNA, the CDR3 is TGTGCCAGCTCGTCCGTCCGGGCCAGGGCGGATCAGCCCCAGCATTTT.

In its sample, this clonotype was seen many times. The CDR3 nucleotides read TGCAGCGTTGACGGGCAGGGTAGCACAGATACGCAGTATTTT. Translation gives CSVDGQGSTDTQYF. The rearrangement joins TRBV29-1 to TRBJ2-3; tentative D call: TRBD1 (5 bases). The V end was cut by 3 bases, the J end by 0 bases, with 10 bases between. This CDR3 has 14 amino acids. Germline values: CDR1 SQVTM, CDR2 ANQGSEA.

There are many counts of this clonotype. This rearrangement joins TRBV7-2 to TRBJ1-1; D might be TRBD1 (6 bases). The CDR3 contains 15 residues. V lost 5 bases to trimming and J lost 5 bases, with 18 bases between them. Germline CDR1 reads SGHTA; CDR2 reads FQGNSA. The CDR3, as DNA: TGTGCCAGCAGCCAATTAGTTACAGGGAGAACTGAAGCTTTCTTT. This codes for CASSQLVTGRTEAFF.